This T cell receptor beta chain was sequenced in a study of blood T cell repertoires in COVID-19. With 0 bases removed from V and 7 bases from J, the gap between germline ends came to 11 bases. The CDR3 is 15 residues long. Germline CDR1 SGHRS, CDR2 YFSETQ. In its sample, this clone was seen a few times. As handled by the study authors: Using reference gene primer amplification, nucleated cell counts were estimated. Assay: immunoSEQ multiplex PCR; the TCRdb copy retains only in-frame clones and omits some. Clone size and V and J calls were adopted from that table, with D and trimming inferred from the DNA. The sample holds roughly 310,000 clones, over 75% seen once.

The sequenced sample consisted of peripheral blood. The rearrangement uses TRBV5-1 and TRBJ1-6; no clear D gene. This receptor was taken from a woman aged 45-65 years with active or convalescent COVID-19. Here the CDR3 DNA reads TGCGCCAGCAGCTTGGCCTTGGAGGCAAATTCACCCCTCCACTTT. Its translation is CASSLALEANSPLHF.